Described below is a single T cell receptor beta chain sequence and its context. Its antigen is still unknown. Per-base qualities were not stored, and no clone one base away is much larger. V is shortened by 1 base, J by 8 bases, and the region joining them spans 17 bases. The CDR3 measures 15 amino acids from cysteine to phenylalanine. The CDR3 DNA has 45 bases and is translated from base 1. CDR1 and CDR2 are drawn from the germline V gene: SGHAT, FQNNGV. The data were taken from a study of OX40 agonist ivuxolimab in advanced cancers. Broadly, across the study: Ivuxolimab was a fully human IgG2 agonistic monoclonal antibody targeting the costimulatory receptor OX40 (CD134). Intravenous ivuxolimab was administered to patients every 2 weeks at six dose levels: 0.01, 0.1, 0.3, 1.5, 3 and 10 mg/kg. Of the approximately 54 dose-escalation patients, hepatocellular carcinoma was present in about 19, melanoma in around 15, renal cell carcinoma in 9 and head and neck cancer in 9. In the dose-escalation cohort, about four fifths of patients were male, and the mean age was roughly 60 years with a range of roughly 23 to 79. Prior anti-PD-1, anti-PD-L1 or anti-CTLA-4 therapy was permitted, and checkpoint inhibitors had been received by roughly 42% of dose-escalation patients. Partial responses occurred in three dose-escalation patients: two with cutaneous melanoma and one with hepatocellular carcinoma. The point of sequencing TCRbeta in the periphery was to test whether ivuxolimab changed TCR sequence diversity and drove clonal T-cell expansion. The paper covers the monotherapy dose-escalation part of the phase I ivuxolimab trial, which included N of about 50 patients. The paper's findings and limits, for the study overall: Low levels of normalized T-cell clonal expansion were also seen in some nonresponding patients. The antigen specificity of the clonally expanded peripheral T cells was not determined. Clonal expansion of both CD4+ and CD8+ blood T cells was observed from baseline to week 6 at doses 0.1 to 3.0 mg/kg. On average, CD8+ T cells showed more expanded clones than CD4+ T cells after ivuxolimab. In the 0.1-3.0 mg/kg groups, partial responders were among the patients with the lowest normalized peripheral clonal expansion, particularly in CD8+ T cells.

Genomic DNA was extracted from sorted cells for sequencing of the TCRbeta CDR3 region. TCRbeta CDR3 regions were sequenced using the immunoSEQ Assay. TCRdb carries this immuneACCESS record with in-frame sequences only. Its versions omit some clonotypes, under half of them owing to an unresolved V gene in the studies checked, with the rest unexplained. Within this sample are 8,500 to 11,000 clones, with about three quarters of them counted one time only. The ten top clones hold about 30% of the sample. The trial excluded patients who had a history of autoimmune disease or were on systemic immunosuppression. Peripheral blood for TCR sequencing was collected from all dose cohorts at baseline, on cycle 4 day 1, and on cycle 7 day 1. Samples were obtained from an open-label, multicenter, first-in-human phase I dose-escalation trial of ivuxolimab. The trial enrolled adults with locally advanced or metastatic head and neck squamous cell, hepatocellular, melanoma or renal cell carcinoma. Before TCR sequencing, CD4+ T cells and CD8+ T cells were sorted from peripheral blood as separate populations.

The source of this sequence is an adult with an advanced solid tumor such as melanoma, head and neck, liver or kidney cancer. The chain is assembled from TRBV11-2 and TRBJ1-2, with TRBD1 perhaps the D gene, on 6 matching bases. Sequenced here: CD4+ or CD8+ T cells sorted from blood, sampled in a trial of the OX40 agonist ivuxolimab. The DNA sequence is given as TGTGCCAGCAGCTTAGGGCAGGGACAAAGGGACGGCTACACCTTC. It codes for CASSLGQGQRDGYTF.